These 3 T cell receptor beta chains share one sample of origin, sequenced in a study of long-term antiretroviral therapy in people with HIV. At survey level, the immunoSEQ assay was run in its v3.0 version. Libraries were prepared by immunoSEQ multiplex PCR; TCRdb keeps only in-frame clonotypes and omits some of them. Among over 15,000 clones listed, about 81% were seen once. This material consisted of unsorted PBMCs, taken 0.3 years after starting antiretroviral therapy. Receptors were obtained from a man aged 18 to 30 with HIV.

This clone appeared once. V is TRBV2 and J is TRBJ1-2; 12 bases match TRBD1. In germline, CDR1 is SNHLY, CDR2 FYNNEI. V shed 4 bases, J shed 8 bases, and the junction held 5 bases outside the gene matches. The CDR3 length is 14 residues. The chain's CDR3 is CASSGDRGRGGYTF. The CDR3 region has the DNA TGTGCCAGCAGTGGGGACAGGGGGCGAGGAGGCTACACCTTC.

The chain combines TRBV5-1 with TRBJ1-1; D is unclear. This CDR3 spans 14 amino acids. V gave up 4 bases and J gave up 1 base, with 11 bases separating them. Germline V gene lookup returns CDR1 SGHRS and CDR2 YFSETQ. In nucleotides, the CDR3 is TGCGCCAGCAGCCCGCGACGGGCGAACACTGAAGCTTTCTTT. Its protein product is CASSPRRANTEAFF.

This clone has just a few counts. The chain couples TRBV20-1 to TRBJ1-2, with D uncertain. V was shortened by 5 bases and J by 7 bases, with 11 bases between the two germline ends. Germline V gene lookup returns CDR1 DFQATT and CDR2 SNEGSKA (reference sequence). This CDR3 comprises 11 residues. CDR3 nucleotides: TGCAGTGCTCGTGGGTTTGCTGGCTACACCTTC. It translates to CSARGFAGYTF.